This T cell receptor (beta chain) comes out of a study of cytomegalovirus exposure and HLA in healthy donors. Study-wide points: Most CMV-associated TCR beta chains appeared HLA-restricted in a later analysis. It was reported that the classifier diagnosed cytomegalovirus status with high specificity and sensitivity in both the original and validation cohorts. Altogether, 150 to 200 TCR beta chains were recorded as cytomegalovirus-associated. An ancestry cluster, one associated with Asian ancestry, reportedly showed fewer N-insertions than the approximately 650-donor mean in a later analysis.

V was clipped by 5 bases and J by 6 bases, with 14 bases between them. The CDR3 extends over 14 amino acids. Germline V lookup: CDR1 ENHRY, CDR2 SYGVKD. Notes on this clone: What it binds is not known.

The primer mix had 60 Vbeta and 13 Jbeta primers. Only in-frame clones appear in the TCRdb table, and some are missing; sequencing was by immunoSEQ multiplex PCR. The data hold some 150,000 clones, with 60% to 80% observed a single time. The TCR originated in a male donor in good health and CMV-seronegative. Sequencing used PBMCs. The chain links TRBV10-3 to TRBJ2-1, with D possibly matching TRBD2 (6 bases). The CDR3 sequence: CAISRDSLGNEQFF. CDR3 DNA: TGTGCCATCAGTAGGGACTCCCTAGGCAATGAGCAGTTCTTC.